This note documents a single TCR beta chain sequence. A read error may account for a junction end that differs from germline. The source material, RNA transcripts, was used to amplify TCR beta CDR3 regions. Initially, a first-round RT-PCR of the TCR CDR3 employed the HTBI primer set. MiXCR, run by TCRdb on the multiplex PCR reads, gives a single entry per CDR3 protein. This sample has 20,000 to 30,000 distinct CDR3 sequences; 45% occur once, and the top ten carry over 9%. This CDR3 is 14 amino acids long. The sample belongs to a study of T cells in Graves' hyperthyroidism and ophthalmopathy. Sequenced material: blood. The clonotype originates from a woman aged 25 to 39 with Graves' hyperthyroidism. The chain employs TRBV12-3 or TRBV12-4 and TRBJ1-6; D remains ambiguous. This CDR3 reads CASSPGSYNSPLHF. CDR3 bases: TGCGCCAGCAGCCCGGGCTCCTATAATTCACCCCTCCACTTT.